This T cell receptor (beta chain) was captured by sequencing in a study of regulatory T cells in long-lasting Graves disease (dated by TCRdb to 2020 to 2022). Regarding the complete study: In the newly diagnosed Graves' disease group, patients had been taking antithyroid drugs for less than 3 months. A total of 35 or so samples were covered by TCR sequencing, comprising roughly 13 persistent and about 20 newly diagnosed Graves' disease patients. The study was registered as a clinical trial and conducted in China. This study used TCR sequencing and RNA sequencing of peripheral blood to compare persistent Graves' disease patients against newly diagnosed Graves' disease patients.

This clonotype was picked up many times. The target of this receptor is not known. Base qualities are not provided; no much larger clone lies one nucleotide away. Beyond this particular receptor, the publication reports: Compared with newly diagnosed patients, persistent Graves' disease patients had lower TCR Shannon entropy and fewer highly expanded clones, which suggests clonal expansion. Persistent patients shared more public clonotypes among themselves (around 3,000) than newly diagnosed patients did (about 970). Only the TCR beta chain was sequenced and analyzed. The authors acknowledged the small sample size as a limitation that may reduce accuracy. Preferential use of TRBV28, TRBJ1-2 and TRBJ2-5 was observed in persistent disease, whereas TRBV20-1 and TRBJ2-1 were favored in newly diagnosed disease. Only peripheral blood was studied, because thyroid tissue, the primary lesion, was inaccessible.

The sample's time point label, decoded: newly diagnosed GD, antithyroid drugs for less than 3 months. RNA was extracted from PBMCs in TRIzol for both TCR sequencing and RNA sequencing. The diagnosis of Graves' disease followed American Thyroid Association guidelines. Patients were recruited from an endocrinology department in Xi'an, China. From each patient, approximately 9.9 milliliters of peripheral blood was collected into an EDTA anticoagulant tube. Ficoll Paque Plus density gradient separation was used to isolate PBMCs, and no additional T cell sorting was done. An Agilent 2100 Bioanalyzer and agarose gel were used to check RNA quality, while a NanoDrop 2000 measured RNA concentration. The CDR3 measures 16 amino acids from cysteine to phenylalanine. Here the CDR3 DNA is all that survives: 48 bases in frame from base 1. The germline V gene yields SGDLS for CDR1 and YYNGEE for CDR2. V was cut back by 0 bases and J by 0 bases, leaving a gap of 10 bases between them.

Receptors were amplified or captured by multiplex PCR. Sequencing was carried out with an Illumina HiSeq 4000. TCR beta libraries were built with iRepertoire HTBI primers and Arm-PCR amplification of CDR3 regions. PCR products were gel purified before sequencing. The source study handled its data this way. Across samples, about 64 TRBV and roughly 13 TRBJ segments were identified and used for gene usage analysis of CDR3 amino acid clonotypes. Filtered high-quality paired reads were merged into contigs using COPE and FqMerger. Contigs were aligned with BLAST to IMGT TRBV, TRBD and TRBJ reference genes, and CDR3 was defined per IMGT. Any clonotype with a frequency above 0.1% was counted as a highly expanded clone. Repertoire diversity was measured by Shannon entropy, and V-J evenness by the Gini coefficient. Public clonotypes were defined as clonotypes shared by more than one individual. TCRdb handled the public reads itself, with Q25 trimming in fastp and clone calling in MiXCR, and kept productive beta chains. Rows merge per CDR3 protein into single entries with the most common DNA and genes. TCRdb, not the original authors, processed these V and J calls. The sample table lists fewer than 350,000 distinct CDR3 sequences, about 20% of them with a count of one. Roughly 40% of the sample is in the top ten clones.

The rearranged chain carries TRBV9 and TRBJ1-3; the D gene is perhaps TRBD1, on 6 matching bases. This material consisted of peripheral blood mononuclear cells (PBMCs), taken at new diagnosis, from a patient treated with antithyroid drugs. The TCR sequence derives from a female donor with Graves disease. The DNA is TGTGCCAGCAGCGTAGGAGGGACACACTCTGGAAACACCATATATTTT. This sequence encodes CASSVGGTHSGNTIYF.